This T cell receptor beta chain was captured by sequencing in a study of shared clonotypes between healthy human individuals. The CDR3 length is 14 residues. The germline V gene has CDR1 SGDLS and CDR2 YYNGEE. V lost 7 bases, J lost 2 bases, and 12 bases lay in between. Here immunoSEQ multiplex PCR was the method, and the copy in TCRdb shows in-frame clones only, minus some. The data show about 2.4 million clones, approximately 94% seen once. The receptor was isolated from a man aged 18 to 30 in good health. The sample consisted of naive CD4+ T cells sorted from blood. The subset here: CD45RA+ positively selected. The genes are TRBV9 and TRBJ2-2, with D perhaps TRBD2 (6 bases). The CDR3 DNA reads TGTGCCAGCCAGCTTAGCGGAAACACCGGGGAGCTGTTTTTT. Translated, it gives CASQLSGNTGELFF.